The 22 T cell receptor beta chains reported below all come from one sample, sequenced in a study of cytomegalovirus exposure and HLA in healthy donors. This PCR relied on a set of 60 Vbeta primers and 13 Jbeta primers. Measured with immunoSEQ multiplex PCR; TCRdb has only the in-frame clones, and not every one. The table has about 140,000 clones, roughly 82% seen once. Sequenced: PBMCs. These receptors were collected from a man aged 18 to 30 in good health and CMV-seropositive.

The CDR3 coding sequence is TGCGCCAGCAGCCCAGACAGCGAAGGCGGTGGCTATGGCTACACCTTC. This sequence encodes CASSPDSEGGGYGYTF. The V gene is TRBV5-1, the J gene TRBJ1-2; perhaps TRBD1 as D (5 bases). The germline V gene encodes CDR1 SGHRS and CDR2 YFSETQ. V was shortened by 4 bases and J by 4 bases, with 20 bases between the two germline ends. This CDR3 spans 16 amino acids.

The chain has TRBV29-1 and TRBJ2-3; D might be TRBD2 (5 bases). The germline V gene has CDR1 SQVTM and CDR2 ANQGSEA. CDR3 size: 13 residues. V was clipped by 3 bases and J by 2 bases, with 9 bases between them. CDR3: CSVDRENTDTQYF. CDR3 nucleotide sequence: TGCAGCGTTGATCGGGAAAACACAGATACGCAGTATTTT.

V and J are TRBV7-8 and TRBJ1-5; perhaps TRBD1 as D (5 bases). V was trimmed by 1 base and J by 2 bases, leaving 12 bases between them. Germline CDR1 and CDR2: SGHVS and FQNEAQ. CDR3 size: 16 residues. The CDR3 sequence is CASSLEGAGRNQPQHF. The CDR3 DNA follows: TGTGCCAGCAGCTTAGAAGGGGCCGGGCGCAATCAGCCCCAGCATTTT.

The chain couples TRBV4-1 to TRBJ2-7; TRBD2 matches at 9 bases. The length of the CDR3 is 15 residues. V lost 1 base to trimming and J lost 6 bases; unmatched junction nucleotides: 7. In germline, CDR1 is MGHRA, CDR2 YSYEKL. This CDR3 reads CASSQAPGTSSEQYF. As DNA, the CDR3 is TGCGCCAGCAGCCAAGCCCCCGGGACTAGCAGCGAGCAGTACTTC.

The chain recombines TRBV13 with TRBJ1-1; D is uncertain. The CDR3 is 14 amino acids. V was cut by 5 bases and J by 5 bases, with 15 bases left in between. CDR1 is PRHDT and CDR2 is FYEKMQ in the germline V gene (reference sequence). The CDR3 protein is CASSAVGRRTEAFF. The CDR3 bases are TGTGCCAGCAGCGCCGTAGGGAGGAGGACTGAAGCTTTCTTT.

The CDR3 loop reads CASSRQGNQPQHF. In DNA, the CDR3 is TGTGCCAGCAGTCGTCAGGGCAATCAGCCCCAGCATTTT. The chain is built from TRBV6-5 and TRBJ1-5; D gene unclear. V dropped 5 bases and J dropped 2 bases, with 7 bases sitting between them. This CDR3 is built from 13 residues. The germline CDR1 and CDR2 sequences are MNHEY and SVGAGI.

Written as DNA, the CDR3 is TGTGCCAGCAGTTTCGGGAGCACTGAAGCTTTCTTT. Amino acid sequence: CASSFGSTEAFF. The V call is TRBV28, the J call TRBJ1-1; D is undetermined. V lost 3 bases to trimming and J lost 4 bases, with 6 bases between them. CDR3 length: 12 residues. CDR1 and CDR2 (germline): MDHEN, SYDVKM.

V and J are TRBV11-2 and TRBJ2-1; D is undetermined. This CDR3 spans 14 amino acids. Germline lookup yields CDR1 SGHAT and CDR2 FQNNGV. V shed 1 base and J shed 9 bases, with 13 bases lying between them. CDR3 in amino acids: CASSLAALGGEQFF. The CDR3, as DNA: TGTGCCAGCAGCTTAGCTGCCCTTGGCGGTGAGCAGTTCTTC. The whole variable domain, remainder taken from reference TRBV11-2 and TRBJ2-1, is EAGVAQSPRYKIIEKRQSVAFWCNPISGHATLYWYQQILGQGPKLLIQFQNNGVVDDSQLPKDRFSAERLKGVDSTLKIQPAKLEDSAVYLCASSLAALGGEQFFGPGTRLTVL.

The chain couples TRBV27 to TRBJ2-5, with D tentatively TRBD2 (5 bases). Trimming removed 0 bases from V and 4 bases from J, with 12 bases in between. The CDR3 totals 15 residues. CDR1 is MNHEY and CDR2 is SMNVEV in the germline V gene (reference sequence). Here the CDR3 reads CASSLSPRAAETQYF. The CDR3 region has the DNA TGTGCCAGCAGTTTATCGCCCCGAGCGGCAGAGACCCAGTACTTC.

This chain links TRBV18 with TRBJ2-7, with TRBD1 identical over 10 bases. CDR3 length: 15 residues. CDR1 and CDR2 from the germline V gene are KGHSH and LQKENI. The ends lost 2 bases at V and 2 bases at J; junction bases unmatched: 3. The CDR3 nucleotides read TGTGCCAGCTCACCAGGACAGGGGGGCCCCTACGAGCAGTACTTC. This encodes CASSPGQGGPYEQYF.

This clone was observed once. The genes are TRBV5-6 and TRBJ2-1, with a tentative D call TRBD1 (6 bases). Trimming cost V 4 bases and J 8 bases, with 10 bases left between them. There are 12 residues in the CDR3. Germline values: CDR1 SGHDT, CDR2 YYEEEE. In DNA form, the CDR3 reads TGTGCCAGCAGCCCCAGGGGTGATGAGCAGTTCTTC. This encodes CASSPRGDEQFF. Drawing the rest from reference TRBV5-6 and TRBJ2-1, the complete variable domain is DAGVTQSPTHLIKTRGQQVTLRCSPKSGHDTVSWYQQALGQGPQFIFQYYEEEERQRGNFPDRFSGHQFPNYSSELNVNALLLGDSALYLCASSPRGDEQFFGPGTRLTVL.

The chain uses TRBV27 and TRBJ2-5; tentative D call: TRBD1 (6 bases). V lost 8 bases and J 5 bases, leaving 15 bases between the germline ends. The CDR3 is 13 amino acids. From germline, CDR1 is MNHEY and CDR2 SMNVEV (reference sequence). CDR3 sequence reads: CASAPQGRETQYF. The CDR3 region has the DNA TGTGCCAGCGCCCCACAGGGAAGGGAGACCCAGTACTTC.

The V call is TRBV6-1, the J call TRBJ2-7, with 9 positions matching TRBD2. The CDR3 is 15 residues long. The V and J ends lost 4 bases and 0 bases, in that order; junction bases with no gene match: 4. Per germline, CDR1 MNHNS and CDR2 SASEGT. CDR3 sequence reads: CASSALAGTSYEQYF. The DNA for the CDR3 is TGTGCCAGCAGTGCCCTAGCGGGGACCTCCTACGAGCAGTACTTC.

The chain joins TRBV28 to TRBJ2-7; D might be TRBD2 (6 bases). V dropped 4 bases and J dropped 2 bases, with 9 bases sitting between them. Germline CDR1 and CDR2: MDHEN and SYDVKM. CDR3 length: 13 residues. The CDR3 loop is CASSWGGTYEQYF. DNA of the CDR3: TGTGCCAGCAGTTGGGGCGGGACCTACGAGCAGTACTTC.

V and J are TRBV28 and TRBJ2-7; 9 bases fit TRBD1. The J segment lost 7 bases and the V segment lost 5 bases, leaving 21 bases of the junction unmatched. The CDR3 consists of 18 residues. Germline V CDR1 and CDR2: MDHEN, SYDVKM. The DNA for the CDR3 is TGTGCCAGCAGTCGCACCCCGGGACAGGGCAACTTGAATGGGGAGCAGTACTTC. Translated, it gives CASSRTPGQGNLNGEQYF.

This clone was counted a few times. This chain uses TRBV28 with TRBJ1-1; tentatively, D is TRBD1 (6 bases). The CDR3 is made up of 14 amino acids. The germline V gene has CDR1 MDHEN and CDR2 SYDVKM. The ends were cut back, 7 bases at V and 4 bases at J, with 16 bases in the middle. The CDR3: CASIPRGTITEAFF. The CDR3 DNA reads TGTGCCAGCATACCCAGGGGAACCATCACTGAAGCTTTCTTT.

J is TRBJ2-7 and V is TRBV5-1; D is ambiguous. This CDR3 spans 15 amino acids. Trimming stripped 0 bases from V and 3 bases from J, with 13 bases between. Germline V lookup: CDR1 SGHRS, CDR2 YFSETQ. CDR3 residues: CASSLAWHPIYEQYF. Here the CDR3 DNA reads TGCGCCAGCAGCTTGGCATGGCACCCGATCTACGAGCAGTACTTC. The whole variable domain, filled in from reference TRBV5-1 and TRBJ2-7, reads KAGVTQTPRYLIKTRGQQVTLSCSPISGHRSVSWYQQTPGQGLQFLFEYFSETQRNKGNFPGRFSGRQFSNSRSEMNVSTLELGDSALYLCASSLAWHPIYEQYFGPGTRLTVT.

The chain has TRBV6-1 and TRBJ2-7, with TRBD2 as a possible D gene (5 bases). The CDR3 is 15 amino acids. From germline, CDR1 is MNHNS and CDR2 SASEGT. Deletions cut 3 bases from V and 0 bases from J, with 12 bases between. The CDR3 sequence: CASSDLSTSSYEQYF. The DNA of the CDR3 is TGTGCCAGCAGTGACCTAAGTACTAGCTCCTACGAGCAGTACTTC.

This clone has only a few counts. The chain joins TRBV4-1 to TRBJ2-1, with 13 bases matching TRBD2. CDR3 length: 16 residues. Per the germline V gene, CDR1 is MGHRA and CDR2 is YSYEKL. The V and J ends lost 0 bases and 10 bases, in that order; junction bases with no gene match: 6. The CDR3 region is CASSQEPGLAGKEQFF. CDR3 DNA: TGCGCCAGCAGCCAAGAGCCGGGACTAGCGGGGAAGGAGCAGTTCTTC.

The rearrangement joins TRBV19 to TRBJ1-1; no firm D call. This CDR3 has 14 amino acids. V was clipped by 5 bases and J by 5 bases, with 15 bases between them. CDR1 and CDR2 from the germline V gene are LNHDA and SQIVND (reference sequence). The chain's CDR3 is CASSLVLAGTEAFF. CDR3 DNA: TGTGCCAGTAGTTTAGTCCTAGCGGGGACTGAAGCTTTCTTT.

V is TRBV15 and J is TRBJ1-5; D unresolved. CDR3 size: 14 residues. The ends were cut back, 0 bases at V and 7 bases at J, with 10 bases in the middle. The germline V gene has CDR1 LNHNV and CDR2 YYDKDF (reference sequence). The CDR3 sequence: CATSRDSGGQPQHF. CDR3 coding DNA: TGTGCCACCAGCAGAGATTCAGGTGGACAGCCCCAGCATTTT.

The chain combines TRBV7-6 with TRBJ1-3, with unresolved D. This CDR3 spans 16 amino acids. The germline CDR1 and CDR2 sequences are SGHVS and FNYEAQ. V lost 2 bases and J lost 0, with 11 bases in between. CDR3 DNA sequence: TGTGCCAGCAGCTTAACGTTGGCCAGCTCTGGAAACACCATATATTTT. Translation: CASSLTLASSGNTIYF.